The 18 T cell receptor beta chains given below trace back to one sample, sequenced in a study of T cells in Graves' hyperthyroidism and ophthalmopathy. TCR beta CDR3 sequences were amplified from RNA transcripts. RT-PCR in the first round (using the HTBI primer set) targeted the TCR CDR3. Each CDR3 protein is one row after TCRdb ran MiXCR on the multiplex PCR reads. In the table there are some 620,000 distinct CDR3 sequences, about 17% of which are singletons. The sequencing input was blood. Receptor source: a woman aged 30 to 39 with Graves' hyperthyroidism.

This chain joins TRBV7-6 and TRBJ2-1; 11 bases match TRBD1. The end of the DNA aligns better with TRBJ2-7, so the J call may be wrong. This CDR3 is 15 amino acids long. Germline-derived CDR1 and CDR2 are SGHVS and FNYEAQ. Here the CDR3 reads CASSGRDRGGNEQYF. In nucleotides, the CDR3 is TGTGCCAGCAGCGGACGGGACAGGGGGGGCAATGAGCAGTACTTC.

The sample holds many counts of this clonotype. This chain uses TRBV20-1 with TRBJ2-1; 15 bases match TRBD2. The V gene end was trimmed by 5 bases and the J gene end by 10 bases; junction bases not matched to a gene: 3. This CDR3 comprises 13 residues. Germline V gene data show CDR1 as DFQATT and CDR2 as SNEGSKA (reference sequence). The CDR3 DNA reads TGCAGTGCTGGACTAGCGGGAGGGGGCGAGCAGTTCTTC. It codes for CSAGLAGGGEQFF.

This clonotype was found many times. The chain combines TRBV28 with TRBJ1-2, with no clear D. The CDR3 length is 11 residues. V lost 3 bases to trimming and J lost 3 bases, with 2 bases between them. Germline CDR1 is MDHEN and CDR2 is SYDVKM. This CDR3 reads CASSFDYGYTF. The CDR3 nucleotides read TGTGCCAGCAGTTTCGACTATGGCTACACCTTC.

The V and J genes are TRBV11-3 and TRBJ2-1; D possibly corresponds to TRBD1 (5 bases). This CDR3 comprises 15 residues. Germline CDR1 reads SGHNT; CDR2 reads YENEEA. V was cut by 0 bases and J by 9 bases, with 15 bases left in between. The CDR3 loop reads CASSLDLSGRSEQFF. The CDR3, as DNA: TGTGCCAGCAGCTTAGATCTGTCAGGGCGGAGTGAGCAGTTCTTC.

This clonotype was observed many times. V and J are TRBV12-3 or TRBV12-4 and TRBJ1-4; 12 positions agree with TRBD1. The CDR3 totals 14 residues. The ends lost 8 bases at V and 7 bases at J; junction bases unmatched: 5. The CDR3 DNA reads TGTGCCAGCGGGACAGGGGGCGTGGGTGAAAAACTGTTTTTT. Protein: CASGTGGVGEKLFF.

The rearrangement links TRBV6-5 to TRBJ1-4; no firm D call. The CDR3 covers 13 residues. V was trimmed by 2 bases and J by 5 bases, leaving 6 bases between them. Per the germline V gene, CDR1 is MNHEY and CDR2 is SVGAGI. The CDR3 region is CASSYGVNEKLFF. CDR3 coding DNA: TGTGCCAGCAGTTACGGCGTAAATGAAAAACTGTTTTTT.

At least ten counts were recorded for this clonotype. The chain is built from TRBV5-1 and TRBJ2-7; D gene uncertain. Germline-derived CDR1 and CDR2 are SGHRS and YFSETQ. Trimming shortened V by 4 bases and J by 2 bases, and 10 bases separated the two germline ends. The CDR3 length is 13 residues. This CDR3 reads CASSISRPYEQYF. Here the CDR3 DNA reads TGCGCCAGCAGCATTTCCCGTCCCTACGAGCAGTACTTC. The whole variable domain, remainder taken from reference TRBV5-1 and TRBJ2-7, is KAGVTQTPRYLIKTRGQQVTLSCSPISGHRSVSWYQQTPGQGLQFLFEYFSETQRNKGNFPGRFSGRQFSNSRSEMNVSTLELGDSALYLCASSISRPYEQYFGPGTRLTVT.

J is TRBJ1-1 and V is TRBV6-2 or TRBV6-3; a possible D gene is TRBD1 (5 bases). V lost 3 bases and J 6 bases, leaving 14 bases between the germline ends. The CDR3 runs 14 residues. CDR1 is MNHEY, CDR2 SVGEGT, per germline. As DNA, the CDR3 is TGTGCCAGCAGTTATGTGGGCGGGACGGCTGAAGCTTTCTTT. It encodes CASSYVGGTAEAFF.

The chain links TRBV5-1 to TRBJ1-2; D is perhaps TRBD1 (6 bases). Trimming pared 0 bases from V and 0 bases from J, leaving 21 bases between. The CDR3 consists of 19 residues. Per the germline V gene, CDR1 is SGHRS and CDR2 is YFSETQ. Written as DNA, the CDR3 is TGCGCCAGCAGCTTGGAAGGCGCACTGAAGGGACAATCTAACTATGGCTACACCTTC. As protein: CASSLEGALKGQSNYGYTF.

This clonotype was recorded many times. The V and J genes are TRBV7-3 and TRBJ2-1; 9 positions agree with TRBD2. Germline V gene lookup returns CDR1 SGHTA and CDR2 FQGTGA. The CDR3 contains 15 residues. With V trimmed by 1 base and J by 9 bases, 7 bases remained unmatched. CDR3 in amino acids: CASSLSGRAGTEQFF. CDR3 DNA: TGTGCCAGCAGCTTAAGCGGGAGGGCCGGGACTGAGCAGTTCTTC.

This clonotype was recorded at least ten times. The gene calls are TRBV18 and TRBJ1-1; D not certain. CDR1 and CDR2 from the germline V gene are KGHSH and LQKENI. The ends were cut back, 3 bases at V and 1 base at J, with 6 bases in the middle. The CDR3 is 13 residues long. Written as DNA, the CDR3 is TGTGCCAGCTCACCTTGGACGAACACTGAAGCTTTCTTT. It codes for CASSPWTNTEAFF. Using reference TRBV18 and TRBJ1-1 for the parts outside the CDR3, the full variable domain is NAGVMQNPRHLVRRRGQEARLRCSPMKGHSHVYWYRQLPEEGLKFMVYLQKENIIDESGMPKERFSAEFPKEGPSILRIQQVVRGDSAAYFCASSPWTNTEAFFGQGTRLTVV.

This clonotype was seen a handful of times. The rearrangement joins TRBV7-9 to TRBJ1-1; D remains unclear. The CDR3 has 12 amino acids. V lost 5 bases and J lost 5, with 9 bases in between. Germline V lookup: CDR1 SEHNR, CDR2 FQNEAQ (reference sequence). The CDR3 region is CASSPSGTEAFF. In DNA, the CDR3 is TGTGCCAGCAGCCCGTCAGGTACTGAAGCTTTCTTT.

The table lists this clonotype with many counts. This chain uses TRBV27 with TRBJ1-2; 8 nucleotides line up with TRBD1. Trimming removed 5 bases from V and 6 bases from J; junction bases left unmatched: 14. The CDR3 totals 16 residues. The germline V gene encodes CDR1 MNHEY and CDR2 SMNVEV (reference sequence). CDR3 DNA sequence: TGTGCCAGCAGTCTGACAGGGGCCCTCGTTCCCGATGGCTACACCTTC. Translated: CASSLTGALVPDGYTF.

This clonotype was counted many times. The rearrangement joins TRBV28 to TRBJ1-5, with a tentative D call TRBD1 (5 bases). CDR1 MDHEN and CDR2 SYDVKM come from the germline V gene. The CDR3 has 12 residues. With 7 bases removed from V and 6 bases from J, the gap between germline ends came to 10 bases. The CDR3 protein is CASTLGVQPQHF. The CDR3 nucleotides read TGTGCCAGCACCCTGGGGGTTCAGCCCCAGCATTTT.

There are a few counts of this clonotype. In nucleotides, the CDR3 is TGCAGTGCTAGAGACCCTATGGGCCCAAGCAATCAGCCCCAGCATTTT. The encoded protein is CSARDPMGPSNQPQHF. This chain uses TRBV20-1 with TRBJ1-5, with D unclear. The CDR3 totals 16 residues. Per the germline V gene, CDR1 is DFQATT and CDR2 is SNEGSKA (reference sequence). Trimming left V 0 bases short and J 1 base short, with 13 bases between.

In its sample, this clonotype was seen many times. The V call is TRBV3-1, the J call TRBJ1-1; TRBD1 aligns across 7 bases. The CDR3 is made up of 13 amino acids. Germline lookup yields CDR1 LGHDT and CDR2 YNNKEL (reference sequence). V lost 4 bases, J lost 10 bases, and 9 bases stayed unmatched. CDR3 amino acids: CASSRQGGRVAFF. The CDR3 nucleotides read TGTGCCAGCAGCCGACAGGGAGGTAGGGTAGCTTTCTTT.

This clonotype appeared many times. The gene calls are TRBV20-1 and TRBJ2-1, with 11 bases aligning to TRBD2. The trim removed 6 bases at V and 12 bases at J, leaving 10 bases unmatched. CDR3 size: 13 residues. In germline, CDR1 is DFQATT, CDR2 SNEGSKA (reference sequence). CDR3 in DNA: TGCAGTGCGAAACTAGCGGGAGCTCGTAGGCAGTTCTTC. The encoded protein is CSAKLAGARRQFF.

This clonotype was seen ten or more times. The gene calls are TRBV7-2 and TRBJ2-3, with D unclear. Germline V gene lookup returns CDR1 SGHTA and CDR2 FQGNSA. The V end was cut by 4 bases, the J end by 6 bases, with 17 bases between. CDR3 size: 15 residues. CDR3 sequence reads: CASSSPGRFGDTQYF. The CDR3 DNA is TGTGCCAGCAGCTCCCCGGGCCGCTTTGGGGATACGCAGTATTTT.